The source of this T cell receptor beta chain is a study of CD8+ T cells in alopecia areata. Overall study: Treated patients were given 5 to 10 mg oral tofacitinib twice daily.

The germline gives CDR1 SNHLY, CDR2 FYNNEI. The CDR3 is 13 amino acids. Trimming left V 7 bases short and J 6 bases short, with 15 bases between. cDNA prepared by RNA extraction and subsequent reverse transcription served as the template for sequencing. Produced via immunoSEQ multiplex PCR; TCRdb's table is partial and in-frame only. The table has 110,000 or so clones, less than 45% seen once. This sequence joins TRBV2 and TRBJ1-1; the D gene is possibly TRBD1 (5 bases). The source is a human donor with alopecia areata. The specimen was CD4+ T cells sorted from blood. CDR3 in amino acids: CASNPTDMAEAFF. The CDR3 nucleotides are TGTGCCAGCAACCCGACAGATATGGCTGAAGCTTTCTTT.